This entry is about one T cell receptor (beta chain). This sample stems from a study of blood T cell repertoires in COVID-19. Whole-study context: Acute and convalescent COVID-19 samples came from the United States, Italy and Spain.

Measured with immunoSEQ multiplex PCR; TCRdb has only the in-frame clones, and not every one. This table has around 100,000 clones, around 90% appearing once. This receptor was identified in a woman at least 80 years old in a cohort sampled during active COVID-19. The sample consisted of peripheral blood.

In DNA form, the CDR3 reads TGTGCCAGCAGAGGACAGGGGGGGTACACCGGGGAGCTGTTTTTT. This translates into CASRGQGGYTGELFF. The rearrangement joins TRBV11-2 to TRBJ2-2; 10 bases align to TRBD1. Germline V gene lookup returns CDR1 SGHAT and CDR2 FQNNGV. Germline trimming cut 6 bases from V and 3 bases from J; bases unmatched to any gene: 4. The CDR3 covers 15 residues.